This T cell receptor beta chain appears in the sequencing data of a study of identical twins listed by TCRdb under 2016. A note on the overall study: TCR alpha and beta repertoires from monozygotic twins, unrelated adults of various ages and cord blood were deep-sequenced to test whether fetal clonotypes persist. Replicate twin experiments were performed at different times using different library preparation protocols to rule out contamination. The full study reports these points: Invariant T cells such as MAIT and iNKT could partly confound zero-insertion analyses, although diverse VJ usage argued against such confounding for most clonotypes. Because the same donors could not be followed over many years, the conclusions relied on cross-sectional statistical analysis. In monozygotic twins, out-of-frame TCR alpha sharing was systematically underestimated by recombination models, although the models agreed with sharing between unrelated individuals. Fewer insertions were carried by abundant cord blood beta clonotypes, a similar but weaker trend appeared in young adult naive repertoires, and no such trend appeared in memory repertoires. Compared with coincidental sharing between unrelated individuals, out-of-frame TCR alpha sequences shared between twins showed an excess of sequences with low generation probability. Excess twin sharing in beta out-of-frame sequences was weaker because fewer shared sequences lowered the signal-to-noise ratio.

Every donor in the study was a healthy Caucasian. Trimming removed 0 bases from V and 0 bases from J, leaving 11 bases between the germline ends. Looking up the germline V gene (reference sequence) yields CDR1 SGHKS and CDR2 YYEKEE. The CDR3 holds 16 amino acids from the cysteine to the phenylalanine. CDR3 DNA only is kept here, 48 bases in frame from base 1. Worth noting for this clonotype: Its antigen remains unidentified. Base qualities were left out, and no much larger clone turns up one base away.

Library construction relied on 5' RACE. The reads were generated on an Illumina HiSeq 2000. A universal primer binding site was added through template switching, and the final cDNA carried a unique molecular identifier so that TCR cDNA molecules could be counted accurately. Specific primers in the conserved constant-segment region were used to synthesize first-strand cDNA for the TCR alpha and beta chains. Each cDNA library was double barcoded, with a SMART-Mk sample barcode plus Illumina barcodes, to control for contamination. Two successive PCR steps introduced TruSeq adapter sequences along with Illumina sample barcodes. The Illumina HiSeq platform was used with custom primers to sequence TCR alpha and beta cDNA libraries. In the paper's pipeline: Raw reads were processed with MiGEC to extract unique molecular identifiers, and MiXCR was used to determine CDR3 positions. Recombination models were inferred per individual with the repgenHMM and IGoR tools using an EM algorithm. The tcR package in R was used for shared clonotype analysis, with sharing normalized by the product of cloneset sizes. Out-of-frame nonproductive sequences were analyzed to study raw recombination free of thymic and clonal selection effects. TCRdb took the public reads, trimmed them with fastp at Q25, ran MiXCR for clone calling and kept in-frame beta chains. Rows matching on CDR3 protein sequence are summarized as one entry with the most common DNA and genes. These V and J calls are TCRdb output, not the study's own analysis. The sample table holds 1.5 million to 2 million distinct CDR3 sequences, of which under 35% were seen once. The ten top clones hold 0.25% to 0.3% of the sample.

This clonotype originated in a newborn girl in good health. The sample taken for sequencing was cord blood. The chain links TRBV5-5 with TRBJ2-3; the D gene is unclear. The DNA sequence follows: TGTGCCAGCAGCTTGGGTGTAGGTACTAGCACAGATACGCAGTATTTT. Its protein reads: CASSLGVGTSTDTQYF.